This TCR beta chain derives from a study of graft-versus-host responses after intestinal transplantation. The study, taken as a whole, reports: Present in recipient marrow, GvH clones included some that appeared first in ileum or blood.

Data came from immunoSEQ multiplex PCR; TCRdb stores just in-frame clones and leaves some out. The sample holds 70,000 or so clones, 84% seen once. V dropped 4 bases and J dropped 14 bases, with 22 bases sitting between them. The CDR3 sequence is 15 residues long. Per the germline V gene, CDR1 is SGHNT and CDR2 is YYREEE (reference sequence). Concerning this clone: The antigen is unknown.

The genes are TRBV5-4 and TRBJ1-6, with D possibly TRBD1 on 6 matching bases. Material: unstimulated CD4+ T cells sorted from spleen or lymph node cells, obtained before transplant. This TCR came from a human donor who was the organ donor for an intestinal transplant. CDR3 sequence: CASSQTSRGGSTLHF. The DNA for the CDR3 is TGTGCCAGCAGCCAAACCTCCAGGGGCGGTTCGACCCTCCACTTT.